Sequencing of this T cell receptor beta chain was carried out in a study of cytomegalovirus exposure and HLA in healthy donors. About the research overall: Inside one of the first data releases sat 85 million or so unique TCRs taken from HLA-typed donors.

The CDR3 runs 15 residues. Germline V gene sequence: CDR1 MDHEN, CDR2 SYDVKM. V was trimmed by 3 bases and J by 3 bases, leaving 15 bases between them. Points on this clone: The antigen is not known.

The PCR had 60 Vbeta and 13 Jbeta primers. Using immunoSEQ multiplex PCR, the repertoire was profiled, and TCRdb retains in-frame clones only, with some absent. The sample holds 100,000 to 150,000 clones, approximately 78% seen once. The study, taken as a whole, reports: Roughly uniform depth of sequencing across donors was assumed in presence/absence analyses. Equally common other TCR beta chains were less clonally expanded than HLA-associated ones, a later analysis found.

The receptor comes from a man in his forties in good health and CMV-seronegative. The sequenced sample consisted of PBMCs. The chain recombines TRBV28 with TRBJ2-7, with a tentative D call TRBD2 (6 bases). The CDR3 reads CASSFVAGPNYEQYF. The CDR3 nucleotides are TGTGCCAGCAGTTTCGTCGCGGGACCCAACTACGAGCAGTACTTC.